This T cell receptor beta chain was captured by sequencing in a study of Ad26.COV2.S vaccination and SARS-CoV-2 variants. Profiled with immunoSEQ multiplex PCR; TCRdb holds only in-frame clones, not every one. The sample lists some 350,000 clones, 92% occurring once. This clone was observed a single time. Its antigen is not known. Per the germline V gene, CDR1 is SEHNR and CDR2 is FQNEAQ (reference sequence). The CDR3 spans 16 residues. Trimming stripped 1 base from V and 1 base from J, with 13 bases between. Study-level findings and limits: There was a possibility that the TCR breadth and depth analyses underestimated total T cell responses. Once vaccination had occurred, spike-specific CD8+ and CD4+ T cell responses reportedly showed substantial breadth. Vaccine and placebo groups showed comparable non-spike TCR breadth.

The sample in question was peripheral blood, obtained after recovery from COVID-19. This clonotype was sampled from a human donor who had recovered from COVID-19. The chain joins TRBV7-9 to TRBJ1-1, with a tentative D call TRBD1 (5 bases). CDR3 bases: TGTGCCAGCAGCTTAGGGACCCCAGGGCGGAACACTGAAGCTTTCTTT. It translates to CASSLGTPGRNTEAFF.